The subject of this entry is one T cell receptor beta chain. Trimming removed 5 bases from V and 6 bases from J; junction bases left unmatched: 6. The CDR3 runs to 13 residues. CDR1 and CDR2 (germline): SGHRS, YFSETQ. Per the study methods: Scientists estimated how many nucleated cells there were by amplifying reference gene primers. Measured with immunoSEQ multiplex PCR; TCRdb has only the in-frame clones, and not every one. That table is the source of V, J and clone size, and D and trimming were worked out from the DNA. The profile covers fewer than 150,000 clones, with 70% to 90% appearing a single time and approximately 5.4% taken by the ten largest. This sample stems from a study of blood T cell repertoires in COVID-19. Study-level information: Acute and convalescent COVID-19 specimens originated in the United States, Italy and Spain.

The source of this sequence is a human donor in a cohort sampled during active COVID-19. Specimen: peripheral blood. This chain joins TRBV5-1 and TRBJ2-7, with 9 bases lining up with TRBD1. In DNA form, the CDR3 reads TGCGCCAGCAGAACGGACAGGGGTAGCGAGCAGTACTTC. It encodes CASRTDRGSEQYF.